A selection of T cell receptor beta chains follows, all from one sample in a study of identical twins. Using its own MiXCR run on the 5' RACE reads, TCRdb lists one record per CDR3 protein. The sample has about 200,000 distinct CDR3 sequences, approximately 8.3% seen once; the top ten hold 1.9%. These data also featured in a second study, about yellow fever vaccine responses in identical twins.

Source material: memory (CD45RO+) T cells sorted from blood. These receptors all come from a woman aged 18-35 years in good health. Each CDR3 is given with its conserved first and last residue. A D gene is named only where the DNA matches it firmly. Only some rows state a clone size, as once, few, many or a class for expanded clones.

j_call clone_size v_call d_call cdr3_length cdr3_nt cdr3_aa
TRBJ2-7 many TRBV21-1 NA 14 TGTGCCAGCAGCAAAGCGCCAGTTCCGAACGAGCAGTACTTC CASSKAPVPNEQYF
TRBJ2-6 many TRBV12-3/TRBV12-4 TRBD1 17 TGTGCCAGCAGTCCATTACAGGGGGCAACTGGGGCCAACGTCCTGACTTTC CASSPLQGATGANVLTF
TRBJ2-5 NA TRBV28 TRBD2 17 TGTGCCAGCAGCCTCGGATTTAGGGGCGGGGGACAAGAGACCCAGTACTTC CASSLGFRGGGQETQYF
TRBJ2-2 NA TRBV7-8 NA 14 TGTGCCAGCAGCTTTCCCCCCACAGCCGGGGAGCTGTTTTTT CASSFPPTAGELFF
TRBJ2-7 NA TRBV20-1 TRBD2 14 TGCAGTGCTAGGGAGAGCGGGAGGGCCTCCGAGCAGTACTTC CSARESGRASEQYF
TRBJ2-1 medium-sized TRBV27 TRBD2 16 TGTGCCAGCAGGAGACTAGCGGGGGGTTTAATCAATGAGCAGTTCTTC CASRRLAGGLINEQFF
TRBJ2-4 many TRBV4-3 NA 14 TGCGCCAGCAGCGAAGAAGGCCAGGGACACATTCAGTACTTC CASSEEGQGHIQYF
TRBJ1-1 few TRBV14 TRBD1 15 TGTGCCAGCAGCCTCCCCGGGACAGGGAACACTGAAGCTTTCTTT CASSLPGTGNTEAFF
TRBJ2-2 many TRBV4-1 TRBD2 16 TGCGCCAGCAGCCAAGATCCGGGAGGGAGAACCGGGGAGCTGTTTTTT CASSQDPGGRTGELFF
TRBJ2-7 NA TRBV6-6 NA 12 TGTGCCAGCGGTCCCCGCTCCTACGAGCAGTACTTC CASGPRSYEQYF
TRBJ2-5 many TRBV5-6 TRBD1 14 TGTGCCAGCAGCTTGTTGCAGGGGGAAGAGACCCAGTACTTC CASSLLQGEETQYF
TRBJ2-7 NA TRBV20-1 TRBD2 16 TGCAGTGCTAGAGGACTAGCGGGGCTTATCTCCTACGAGCAGTACTTC CSARGLAGLISYEQYF
TRBJ1-5 many TRBV2 TRBD1 14 TGTGCCAGCAGTGAGTTTACAGGGGGTCAGCCCCAGCATTTT CASSEFTGGQPQHF
TRBJ2-7 many TRBV5-1 TRBD1 16 TGCGCCAGCAGCTCCTCTGGACAGGGGGGTCTCAACGAGCAGTACTTC CASSSSGQGGLNEQYF
TRBJ2-7 few TRBV5-6 TRBD1 16 TGTGCCAGCAGCTTGTTTTCGGGACAGGGCTCCTACGAGCAGTACTTC CASSLFSGQGSYEQYF
TRBJ2-5 few TRBV7-6 TRBD1 14 TGTGCCAGCAGCACCATGACAGGGGGGGAGACCCAGTACTTC CASSTMTGGETQYF
TRBJ2-1 many TRBV5-1 NA 15 TGCGCCAGCAGCTTTGGCGGGCCCTCCTACAATGAGCAGTTCTTC CASSFGGPSYNEQFF
TRBJ1-1 many TRBV11-2 NA 13 TGTGCCAGCAGCTTAGGAGAGAACACTGAAGCTTTCTTT CASSLGENTEAFF
TRBJ2-7 many TRBV20-1 TRBD1 13 TGCAGTGCTGGTGGGACAGCTACCTACGAGCAGTACTTC CSAGGTATYEQYF
TRBJ2-7 few TRBV20-1 NA 14 TGCAGTGCTCGCGGGGAAAGGGGGGTCTACGAGCAGTACTTC CSARGERGVYEQYF
TRBJ1-5 few TRBV3-1 NA 13 TGTGCCAGCAGCCAAGATGATAGTCAGCCCCAGCATTTT CASSQDDSQPQHF
TRBJ1-2 many TRBV24-1 TRBD1 13 TGTGCCACCAGTTCCGACAGGGTCTATGGCTACACCTTC CATSSDRVYGYTF
TRBJ2-3 few TRBV27 NA 14 TGTGCCAGCAGTTTAGGTAACCCCGCGGATACGCAGTATTTT CASSLGNPADTQYF
TRBJ1-5 NA TRBV27 NA 14 TGTGCCAGCAGGGGGACGAATAGCAATCAGCCCCAGCATTTT CASRGTNSNQPQHF
TRBJ2-3 NA TRBV28 NA 13 TGTGCCAGCAGACCCACAGGGTCCGATACGCAGTATTTT CASRPTGSDTQYF
TRBJ2-4 many TRBV5-4 TRBD2 16 TGTGCCAGCAGCCGACTAGCGGGGGGTCTGGAAAACATTCAGTACTTC CASSRLAGGLENIQYF
TRBJ1-6 many TRBV6-4 NA 13 TGTGCCAGCAGTCCAGGGGATAATTCACCCCTCCACTTT CASSPGDNSPLHF
TRBJ2-2 few TRBV5-6 TRBD2 16 TGTGCCAGCAGCTACGGACTAGCGGGAAAGTCCGGGGAGCTGTTTTTT CASSYGLAGKSGELFF
TRBJ2-7 few TRBV7-9 TRBD2 16 TGTGCCAGCAGCTTGCTAGCGGGAGGTGGGGCCTACGAGCAGTACTTC CASSLLAGGGAYEQYF
TRBJ2-1 few TRBV5-5 NA 15 TGTGCCAGCAGCGGCACTAGCATATACGACAATGAGCAGTTCTTC CASSGTSIYDNEQFF
TRBJ2-3 few TRBV9 NA 16 TGTGCCAGCGGGGACCCTAACGGATTTAGCACAGATACGCAGTATTTT CASGDPNGFSTDTQYF
TRBJ2-1 few TRBV6-6 NA 13 TGTGCCAGCAGTTACGATGGCCCCGCTGAGCAGTTCTTC CASSYDGPAEQFF
TRBJ2-7 few TRBV2 TRBD1 14 TGTGCCAGCAGGGGACAGGTCGCGACCTACGAGCAGTACTTC CASRGQVATYEQYF
TRBJ1-2 few TRBV18 TRBD1 14 TGTGCCAGCTCAGGACAGGGGGCGAACTATGGCTACACCTTC CASSGQGANYGYTF
TRBJ1-4 many TRBV7-2 NA 15 TGTGCCAGCAGCTTAGGACAGGTGGAAAATGAAAAACTGTTTTTT CASSLGQVENEKLFF
TRBJ2-5 NA TRBV7-9 NA 13 TGTGCCAGCAGCCTCGACGGCCAAGAGACCCAGTACTTC CASSLDGQETQYF
TRBJ1-2 NA TRBV29-1 NA 12 TGCAGCGCACTACATCGCACCTATGGCTACACCTTC CSALHRTYGYTF
TRBJ2-1 few TRBV24-1 NA 18 TGTGCCACCAGTGATGCAATCCTTGGACCGGCGAGGTACAATGAGCAGTTCTTC CATSDAILGPARYNEQFF
TRBJ2-7 few TRBV3-1 NA 14 TGTGCCAGCAGCCACGGAAGGGGCGGGAAAGAGCAGTACTTC CASSHGRGGKEQYF
TRBJ1-1 few TRBV20-1 TRBD1 13 TGCAGTGCTTTCGGACAGGCTAACACTGAAGCTTTCTTT CSAFGQANTEAFF
TRBJ2-3 NA TRBV5-4 NA 16 TGTGCCAGCAGCTTGGAAGGGGACCCTCGCACAGATACGCAGTATTTT CASSLEGDPRTDTQYF